Included here is one T cell receptor (beta chain) sequence, with context. What this receptor recognizes is not known. No base quality information exists; no much larger clone differs at one position. The donors were healthy, HIV-negative adults who had no recently reported acute infections or vaccinations. Every donor was a Caucasian adult living in Nashville, Tennessee, USA. For unsorted samples, roughly 90 million PBMCs were counted, and genomic DNA was extracted using the QIAamp DNA Blood Mini kit. Blood was obtained by leukapheresis, after which PBMCs were separated by Ficoll-Histopaque density gradient centrifugation and cryopreserved in liquid nitrogen vapor phase. TCR CDR3 regions were amplified from genomic DNA by multiplex PCR using the deep immunoSEQ assay. Extracted genomic DNA from each cell subset was spread evenly across all wells of several immunoSEQ 96-well plates, with each plate serving as a replicate. For unsorted PBMC, approximately 300 ng of genomic DNA, equivalent to about 32,000 T cell genomes, went into each replicate PCR. Ten immunoSEQ deep assay plates were used to sequence unsorted PBMC genomic DNA. Purified libraries were measured with a Qubit 3.0 fluorometer, size-checked on a Bioanalyzer 2100, and measured again with the KAPA Library Quantification kit. A separate single-read 150-cycle Illumina NextSeq 550 flow cell was used to sequence each immunoSEQ 96-well plate. The published analysis was carried out like this. Because the immunoSEQ output held only junctional sequences and lacked quality scores, the filtering could not match the filtering applied to full-length reads. To assign V/J genes and CDR3, sequences were annotated using PyIR, a Python wrapper for IgBLAST v1.9, with IMGT germline references. Any read was removed if the V/J assignment was weak (E-value above 1e-6), the CDR3 was missing, or the read contained stop codons, out-of-frame junctions, or ambiguous translated residues. A V3J clonotype was defined by an identical inferred V gene, J gene, and CDR3 amino acid sequence. To compute the percentage overlap between repertoires, the number of shared unique clonotypes was divided by the size of the smaller repertoire. RTK rarefaction, the Chao1 estimator, and Recon v2.1 estimates of unobserved clonotypes were used to assess repertoire richness. As stored in TCRdb, this immuneACCESS dataset retains in-frame rearrangements with V and J assigned. A fraction of the clones does not appear; measured against another copy, unresolved V genes explain less than half of the discrepancy, and the remainder lacks a known reason. V, J and clone size reflect that table, while D and trimming were determined from the DNA. The sample table shows some 500,000 clones, and around 80% are seen once. Roughly 12% of the sample belongs to the ten largest clones.

This sample is part of a study of shared clonotypes between healthy human individuals (dated by TCRdb to about 2020). About the investigation overall: Three men and two women, aged 18 to 49 years, made up the cohort. Each donor's leukapheresis produced roughly between roughly 0.85 and 10 billion PBMCs. To estimate repertoire size and how much clonotype sharing occurs between individuals, the study deeply sequenced the blood TCR repertoires of about five healthy adults. Libraries were prepared and TCR repertoires were sequenced by different laboratories using diverse techniques, in order to increase sequencing depth and limit assay-specific biases. Findings and caveats that apply to the study as a whole: Because the study included a small number of donors, the genetic and exposure-history diversity represented was limited. Pairwise subsampling indicated that sequencing depth was expected to affect the degree of clonotype sharing among donors. Sampling was restricted to blood, and TCR repertoires in tissue are likely to differ from TCR repertoires in blood.

Measured from the cysteine to the phenylalanine, the CDR3 is 15 residues long. The read is trimmed to its CDR3 DNA, 45 bases read in frame from base 1. At the junction V is shortened by 5 bases and J by 2 bases; bases outside the gene matches: 9. The germline V gene sets CDR1 to SQVTM and CDR2 to ANQGSEA. The specimen was PBMCs. The V gene is TRBV29-1 and the J gene is TRBJ2-7; 10 bases in the middle match TRBD1. This receptor was obtained from a woman aged 40-49 years in good health. Some clones in this sample may be carry-over from other donors' samples. The sequenced DNA: TGCAGCGTTAGCCCGCCGGGACAGGGGACCTACGAGCAGTACTTC. The resulting protein is CSVSPPGQGTYEQYF.